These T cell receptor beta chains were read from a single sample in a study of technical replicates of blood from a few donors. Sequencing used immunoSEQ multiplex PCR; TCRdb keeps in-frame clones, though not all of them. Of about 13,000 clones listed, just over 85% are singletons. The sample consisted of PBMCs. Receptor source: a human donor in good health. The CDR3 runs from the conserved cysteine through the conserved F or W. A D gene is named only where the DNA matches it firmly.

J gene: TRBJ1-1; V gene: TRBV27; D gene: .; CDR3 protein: CASSFLGGSDTEAFF
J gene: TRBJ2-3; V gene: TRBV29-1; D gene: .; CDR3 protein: CSVVERMTDTQYF
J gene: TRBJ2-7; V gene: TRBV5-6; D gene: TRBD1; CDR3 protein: CASSVFPGQGNYEQYF
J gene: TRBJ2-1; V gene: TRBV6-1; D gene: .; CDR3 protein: CASSETGTPNNEQFF
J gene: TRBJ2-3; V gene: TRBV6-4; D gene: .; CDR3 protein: CASSEGGGSTDTQYF
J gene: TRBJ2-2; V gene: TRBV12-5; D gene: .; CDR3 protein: CASGLAPNTGELFF
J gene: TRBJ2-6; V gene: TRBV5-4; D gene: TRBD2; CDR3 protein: CASSYPTSGRGGANVLTF
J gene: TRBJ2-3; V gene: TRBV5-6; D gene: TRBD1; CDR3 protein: CASSPRGLASDTQYF
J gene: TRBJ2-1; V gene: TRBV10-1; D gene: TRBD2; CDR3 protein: CASSDRLAGENEQFF
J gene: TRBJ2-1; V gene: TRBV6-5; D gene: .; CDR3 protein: CASRGVFPHNEQFF
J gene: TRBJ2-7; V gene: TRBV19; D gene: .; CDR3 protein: CASSPGQSLYEQYF
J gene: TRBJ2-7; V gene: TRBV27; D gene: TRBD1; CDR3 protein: CASSSGGTGAFYEQYF
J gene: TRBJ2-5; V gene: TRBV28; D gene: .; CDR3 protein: CASSLQLAGVETQYF
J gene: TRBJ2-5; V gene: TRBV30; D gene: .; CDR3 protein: CAWSVLDSGTQYF
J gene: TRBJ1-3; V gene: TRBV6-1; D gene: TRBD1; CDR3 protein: CASSGGQAYSGNTIYF
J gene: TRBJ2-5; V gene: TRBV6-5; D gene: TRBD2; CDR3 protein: CASSGGSGSAVTQYF
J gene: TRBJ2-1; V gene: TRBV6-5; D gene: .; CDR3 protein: CASSYSTSLTSQFF
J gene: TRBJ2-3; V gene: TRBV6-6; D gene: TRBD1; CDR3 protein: CASSNGQAPGVDTQYF
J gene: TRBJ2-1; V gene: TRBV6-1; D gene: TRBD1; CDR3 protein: CASSEGEGTGGNEQFF
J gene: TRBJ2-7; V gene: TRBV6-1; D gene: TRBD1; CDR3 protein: CASSSGTGPREQYF
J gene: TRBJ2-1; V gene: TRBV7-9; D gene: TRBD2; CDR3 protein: CASSLGRLAGSYNEQFF
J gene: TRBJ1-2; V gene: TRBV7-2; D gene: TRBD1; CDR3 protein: CASSSRTGGLDGYTF
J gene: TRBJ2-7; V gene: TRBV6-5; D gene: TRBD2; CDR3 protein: CASGHSGGLGEQYF
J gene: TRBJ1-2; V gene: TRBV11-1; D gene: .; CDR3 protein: CASSSRNYGYTF
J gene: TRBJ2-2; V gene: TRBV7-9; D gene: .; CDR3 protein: CASSATVNTGELFF
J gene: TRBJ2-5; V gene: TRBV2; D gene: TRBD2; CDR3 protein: CASSEALQAGVRQTQYF
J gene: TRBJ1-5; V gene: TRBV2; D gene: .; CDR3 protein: CASSGQARNQPQHF
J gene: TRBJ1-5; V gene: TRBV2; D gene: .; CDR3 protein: CASSVGRGNQPQHF
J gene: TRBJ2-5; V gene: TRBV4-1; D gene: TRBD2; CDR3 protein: CASSRGPVGTTGETQYF
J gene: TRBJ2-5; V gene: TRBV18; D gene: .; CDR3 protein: CASSPIKGEVPQETQYF
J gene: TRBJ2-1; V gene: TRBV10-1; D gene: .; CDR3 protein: CASSGILATSRNEQFF
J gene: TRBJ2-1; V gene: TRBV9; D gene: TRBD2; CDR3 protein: CASSAASGVYNEQFF
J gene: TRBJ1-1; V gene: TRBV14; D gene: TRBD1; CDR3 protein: CASSQYRGPKREAFF
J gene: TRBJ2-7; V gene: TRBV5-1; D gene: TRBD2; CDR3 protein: CASSPTLAGGIYEQYF
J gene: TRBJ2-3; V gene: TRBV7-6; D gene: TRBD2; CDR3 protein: CASSTRGSGSSDTQYF
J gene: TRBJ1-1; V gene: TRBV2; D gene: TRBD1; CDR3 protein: CASYRGRDTEAFF
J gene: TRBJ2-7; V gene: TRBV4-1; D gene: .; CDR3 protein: CASSLGGSSEQYF
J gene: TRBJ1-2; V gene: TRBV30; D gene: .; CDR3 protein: CAWSVGYGNPYGYTF
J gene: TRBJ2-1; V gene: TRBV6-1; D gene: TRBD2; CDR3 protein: CASSAHPLRSGRAISGEQFF
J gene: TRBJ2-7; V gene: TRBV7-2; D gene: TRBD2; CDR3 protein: CASSLVSTSGSPYEQYF
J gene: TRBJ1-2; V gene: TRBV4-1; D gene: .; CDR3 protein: CASSQDVFGYGYTF
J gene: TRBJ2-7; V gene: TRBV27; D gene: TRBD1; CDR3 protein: CASSLGQGLREQYF
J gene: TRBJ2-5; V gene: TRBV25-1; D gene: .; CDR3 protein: CASSERGHGETQYF
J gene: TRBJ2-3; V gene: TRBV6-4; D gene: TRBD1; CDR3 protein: CASSDSFGTAADTQYF
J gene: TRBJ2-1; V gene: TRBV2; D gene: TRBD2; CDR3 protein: CASSVSGSGFFF
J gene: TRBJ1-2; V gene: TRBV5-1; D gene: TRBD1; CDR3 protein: CASSPAGTVNYGYTF
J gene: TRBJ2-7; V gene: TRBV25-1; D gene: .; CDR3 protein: CASSDTKSSDEQYF
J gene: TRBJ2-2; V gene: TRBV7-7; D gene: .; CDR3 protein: CASSRQVNTGELFF
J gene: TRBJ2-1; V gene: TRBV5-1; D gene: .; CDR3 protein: CASSTGGGSYSYNEQFF
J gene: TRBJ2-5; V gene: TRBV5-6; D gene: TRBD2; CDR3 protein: CASTLASGRETQYF
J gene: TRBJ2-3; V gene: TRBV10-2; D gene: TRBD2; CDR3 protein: CASSERAGTISNRDTQYF